This TCR beta chain was identified in a study of regulatory T cells in long-lasting Graves disease. Trimming took off 6 bases at V and 7 bases at J, with 10 bases between the two ends. This CDR3 region has 11 residues. Germline CDR1 and CDR2: MDHEN and SYDVKM. Study-level points and caveats: Persistent Graves' patients showed reduced TCR diversity versus newly diagnosed patients.

Building of the TCR beta libraries involved iRepertoire HTBI primers and Arm-PCR of CDR3 regions. TCRdb reprocessed the multiplex PCR reads via MiXCR and lists one record per CDR3 protein. Of fewer than 350,000 distinct CDR3 sequences detected, under 20% appear once; the ten largest clones hold about 38%. The time point was: newly diagnosed GD, antithyroid drugs for less than 3 months. With RNA extracted from PBMCs as input, the TCR library was made. This clonotype was recorded a few times. What it binds is not known. Sequenced material: peripheral blood mononuclear cells (PBMCs), taken at new diagnosis, from a patient treated with antithyroid drugs. This receptor was identified in a female donor with Graves disease. V is TRBV28 and J is TRBJ2-7; D is unresolved. CDR3 in DNA: TGTGCCAGCAGGTTTGACTGGGAGCAGTACTTC. It encodes CASRFDWEQYF.